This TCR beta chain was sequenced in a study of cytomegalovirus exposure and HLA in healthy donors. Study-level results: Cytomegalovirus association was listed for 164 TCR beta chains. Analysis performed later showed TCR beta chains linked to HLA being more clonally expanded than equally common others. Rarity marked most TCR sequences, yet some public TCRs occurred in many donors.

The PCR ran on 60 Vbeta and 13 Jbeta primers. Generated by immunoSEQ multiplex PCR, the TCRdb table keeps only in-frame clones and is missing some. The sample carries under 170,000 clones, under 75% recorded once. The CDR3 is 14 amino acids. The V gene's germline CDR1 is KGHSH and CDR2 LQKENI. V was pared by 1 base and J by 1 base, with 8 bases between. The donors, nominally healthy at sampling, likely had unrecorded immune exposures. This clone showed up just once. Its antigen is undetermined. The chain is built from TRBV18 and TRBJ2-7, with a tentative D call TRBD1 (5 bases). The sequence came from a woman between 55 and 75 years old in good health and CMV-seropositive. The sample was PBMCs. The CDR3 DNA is TGTGCCAGCTCACCACTGGGGCTTTCCTACGAGCAGTACTTC. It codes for CASSPLGLSYEQYF.